Shown below are 32 T cell receptor beta chains from a single sample sequenced in a study of early T cells in non-severe SARS-CoV-2 infection. TCRdb reprocessed the 5' RACE reads with MiXCR, giving one entry per CDR3 protein. Counted here are approximately 77,000 distinct CDR3 sequences, more than 10% occurring once; the ten biggest clones make up about 3.4%. Sample: whole blood. Receptors were obtained from an adult who was a healthcare worker with PCR-confirmed SARS-CoV-2 infection or an uninfected control (not recorded which).

This clonotype has just a few counts. This chain links TRBV10-3 with TRBJ1-5, with TRBD1 identical over 7 bases. The V gene's germline CDR1 is ENHRY and CDR2 SYGVKD. V was pared by 3 bases and J by 5 bases, with 7 bases of the junction left unmatched. This CDR3 has 15 amino acids. The DNA of the CDR3 is TGTGCCATCAGTGAAGCAGGGGGATTCGATCAGCCCCAGCATTTT. Its protein is CAISEAGGFDQPQHF.

This clonotype turned up a few times. This chain links TRBV6-5 with TRBJ2-7; 12 nucleotides match TRBD2. The CDR3 runs to 15 residues. Germline assignment: CDR1 MNHEY and CDR2 SVGAGI. V dropped 6 bases and J dropped 5; count of bases not matched to a gene: 8. As DNA, the CDR3 is TGTGCCAGCAGACCTTCCGGACTAGCGGGACACGAGCAGTACTTC. Amino acids: CASRPSGLAGHEQYF.

This clonotype came up a few times. The chain combines TRBV4-1 with TRBJ2-4, with D perhaps matching TRBD1 or TRBD2 (5 bases each). V gave up 4 bases and J gave up 0 bases, with 10 bases separating them. CDR3 length equals 15 residues. Per germline, CDR1 MGHRA and CDR2 YSYEKL. The CDR3 loop is CASSPEGPAKNIQYF. For the CDR3, the DNA is TGCGCCAGCAGCCCCGAGGGGCCAGCCAAAAACATTCAGTACTTC.

There are many counts of this clonotype. The chain has TRBV25-1 and TRBJ2-7; D is uncertain. This CDR3 has 11 amino acids. Trimming left V 6 bases short and J 6 bases short, with 9 bases between. Germline loops: CDR1 MGHDK, CDR2 SYGVNS. CDR3 nucleotide sequence: TGTGCCAGCAGCCCCGGTAGCGAGCAGTACTTC. This codes for CASSPGSEQYF.

This clonotype has ten or more counts. The chain combines TRBV4-1 with TRBJ1-4; D is undetermined. CDR3 size: 17 residues. Trimming left V 2 bases short and J 4 bases short, with 17 bases between. Germline V gene sequence: CDR1 MGHRA, CDR2 YSYEKL. The CDR3 region has the DNA TGCGCCAGCAGCCAACCCTTCGTCGGCCTTCTTAATGAAAAACTGTTTTTT. Its translation: CASSQPFVGLLNEKLFF.

V gene TRBV29-1 combines with J gene TRBJ1-1; D gene ambiguous. The CDR3 has 11 amino acids. CDR1 SQVTM and CDR2 ANQGSEA come from the germline V gene. V lost 7 bases to trimming and J lost 11 bases, with 17 bases between them. Here the CDR3 reads CSGSSDPPAFF. CDR3 sequence (DNA): TGCAGCGGGAGCTCCGATCCTCCGGCTTTCTTT.

This clonotype has only one observation. The V and J genes are TRBV28 and TRBJ2-7, with 7 bases that match TRBD1. The CDR3 runs to 15 residues. The germline V gene encodes CDR1 MDHEN and CDR2 SYDVKM. Trimming removed 5 bases from V and 0 bases from J; junction bases left unmatched: 7. CDR3 nucleotide sequence: TGTGCCAGCAGTACCCTGGACAGGAGCTCCTACGAGCAGTACTTC. Its translation: CASSTLDRSSYEQYF.

This clonotype showed up just a few times. V and J are TRBV14 and TRBJ1-2, with D tentatively TRBD1 (6 bases). The CDR3 consists of 14 residues. CDR1 is SGHDN, CDR2 FVKESK, per germline. V gave up 4 bases and J gave up 5 bases, with 14 bases separating them. This CDR3 is CASSPGQNLYGYTF. The CDR3 DNA reads as TGTGCCAGCAGCCCCGGACAGAACCTTTATGGCTACACCTTC.

This clonotype has a handful of counts. The chain uses TRBV12-3 or TRBV12-4 and TRBJ2-7, with 8 nucleotides matching TRBD2. The CDR3 has 14 amino acids. J was trimmed by 3 bases and V by 4 bases; bases with no gene match: 5. The CDR3 region is CASSWGSGVYEQYF. The CDR3 DNA is TGTGCCAGCAGTTGGGGTAGCGGGGTCTACGAGCAGTACTTC.

This clonotype was seen at least ten times. This sequence joins TRBV6-5 and TRBJ2-3; 8 bases are a match to TRBD2. The V gene end was trimmed by 6 bases and the J gene end by 1 base; junction bases not matched to a gene: 6. Germline values: CDR1 MNHEY, CDR2 SVGAGI. The CDR3 consists of 15 residues. The CDR3 nucleotides are TGTGCCAGCAGGCTCAGCGGGGGCCGCACAGATACGCAGTATTTT. Its protein product is CASRLSGGRTDTQYF.

This clonotype has at least ten counts. V is TRBV3-1 and J is TRBJ2-1; 11 bases agree with TRBD2. The ends lost 2 bases at V and 10 bases at J; junction bases unmatched: 13. This CDR3 is 17 amino acids long. Germline assignment: CDR1 LGHDT and CDR2 YNNKEL (reference sequence). The CDR3 sequence is CASSQRMGSGRAREQFF. The CDR3 nucleotides are TGTGCCAGCAGCCAACGGATGGGTAGCGGGAGGGCCAGGGAGCAGTTCTTC.

This clonotype was counted only a few times. The chain is built from TRBV7-9 and TRBJ2-3; D possibly corresponds to TRBD2 (5 bases). Germline V lookup: CDR1 SEHNR, CDR2 FQNEAQ (reference sequence). The ends were cut back, 5 bases at V and 3 bases at J, with 15 bases in the middle. The CDR3 is 15 amino acids. The CDR3 protein is CASSPRGSGTDTQYF. The CDR3 DNA is TGTGCCAGCAGCCCCCGTGGGAGTGGAACAGATACGCAGTATTTT.

This clonotype was found many times. The chain combines TRBV7-2 with TRBJ2-4, with D possibly being TRBD1 (5 bases). Trimming took 5 bases from V and 0 from J, leaving 14 bases between them. This CDR3 is built from 16 residues. Germline values: CDR1 SGHTA, CDR2 FQGNSA. In DNA form, the CDR3 reads TGTGCCAGCAGCCTCGACAGACTCATAGCCAAAAACATTCAGTACTTC. It encodes CASSLDRLIAKNIQYF.

The genes are TRBV11-2 and TRBJ2-1; D not certain. Germline CDR1 reads SGHAT; CDR2 reads FQNNGV. V was cut by 0 bases and J by 8 bases, with 11 bases left in between. The CDR3 length is 14 residues. The CDR3 sequence is CASSLDLGGDEQFF. The CDR3 region has the DNA TGTGCCAGCAGCTTAGATCTTGGCGGCGATGAGCAGTTCTTC.

This clonotype was seen at least ten times. V and J are TRBV19 and TRBJ2-2; D not resolved. Germline V gene sequence: CDR1 LNHDA, CDR2 SQIVND (reference sequence). The V gene lost 1 base and the J gene lost 0 bases, with 3 bases spanning the gap. The CDR3 has 14 amino acids. The CDR3 reads CASSIVSNTGELFF. CDR3 DNA sequence: TGTGCCAGTAGTATAGTTTCGAACACCGGGGAGCTGTTTTTT.

J is TRBJ2-1 and V is TRBV18; D may correspond to TRBD1 or TRBD2 (5 bases each). The CDR3 extends over 16 amino acids. Looked up from germline, CDR1 is KGHSH and CDR2 is LQKENI. V shed 6 bases and J shed 2 bases, with 17 bases lying between them. The CDR3 loop reads CASSRTGTLTYNEQFF. CDR3 DNA sequence: TGTGCCAGCTCCCGGACCGGGACGCTCACCTACAATGAGCAGTTCTTC.

At least ten counts were recorded for this clonotype. CDR3 protein: CSVEGVERPYEQYF. CDR3 nucleotide sequence: TGCAGCGTTGAAGGGGTGGAGCGCCCCTACGAGCAGTACTTC. This chain connects TRBV29-1 to TRBJ2-7; the D is unclear. Germline CDR1 reads SQVTM; CDR2 reads ANQGSEA. This CDR3 has 14 amino acids. Trimming shortened V by 1 base and J by 2 bases, and 12 bases separated the two germline ends.

This clonotype was observed a handful of times. The chain recombines TRBV4-1 with TRBJ2-1; possible D gene TRBD1, 5 bases. This CDR3 comprises 13 residues. V shed 2 bases and J shed 8 bases, with 10 bases lying between them. Germline CDR1 is MGHRA and CDR2 is YSYEKL. The CDR3 reads CASSQPPGYEQFF. Written as DNA, the CDR3 is TGCGCCAGCAGCCAACCCCCAGGGTATGAGCAGTTCTTC.

This clonotype occurred many times. The chain joins TRBV28 to TRBJ2-2, with D unclear. The V end was cut by 5 bases, the J end by 1 base, with 11 bases between. The CDR3 is 15 amino acids. CDR1 and CDR2 from the germline V gene are MDHEN and SYDVKM. The CDR3 is CASSRRAGNTGELFF. CDR3 nucleotide sequence: TGTGCCAGCAGTCGTCGTGCCGGGAACACCGGGGAGCTGTTTTTT.

This clonotype was seen a few times. The gene calls are TRBV5-8 and TRBJ2-2; TRBD1 aligns across 8 bases. Germline V gene sequence: CDR1 SGHTS, CDR2 YDEGEE. J gave up 7 bases and V 4 bases, and 6 bases lay outside the gene matches. The CDR3 loop spans 14 amino acids. The CDR3 bases are TGTGCCAGCAGCCTTCGACAGGGGATCGGGGAGCTGTTTTTT. This encodes CASSLRQGIGELFF.

V gene TRBV29-1 combines with J gene TRBJ1-1, with D unresolved. V dropped 4 bases and J dropped 4 bases, with 7 bases sitting between them. The germline V gene encodes CDR1 SQVTM and CDR2 ANQGSEA. CDR3 length equals 11 residues. The CDR3 bases are TGCAGCGTTGGGGAGGTCACTGAAGCTTTCTTT. It specifies CSVGEVTEAFF.

In its sample, this clonotype was seen many times. The chain recombines TRBV29-1 with TRBJ2-3; 9 bases agree with TRBD2. CDR3 length: 14 residues. V gave up 6 bases and J gave up 1 base; unmatched junction bases: 5. The V gene's germline CDR1 is SQVTM and CDR2 ANQGSEA. In nucleotides, the CDR3 is TGCAGCGTCGAGGGCGGGAGGGGCACAGATACGCAGTATTTT. Encoded protein: CSVEGGRGTDTQYF.

The chain employs TRBV7-9 and TRBJ2-7; perhaps TRBD1 as D (6 bases). V shed 5 bases and J shed 3 bases, with 17 bases lying between them. The CDR3 length is 15 residues. CDR1 SEHNR and CDR2 FQNEAQ come from the germline V gene (reference sequence). The CDR3, as DNA: TGTGCCAGCAGCCCCGGATCCGGGACACGCTACGAGCAGTACTTC. Protein: CASSPGSGTRYEQYF. Supplemented by reference TRBV7-9 and TRBJ2-7, the full variable domain reads DTGVSQNPRHKITKRGQNVTFRCDPISEHNRLYWYRQTLGQGPEFLTYFQNEAQLEKSRLLSDRFSAERPKGSFSTLEIQRTEQGDSAMYLCASSPGSGTRYEQYFGPGTRLTVT.

Only one count was recorded for this clonotype. V usage is TRBV20-1 and J usage is TRBJ1-1, with TRBD1 identical over 9 bases. Trimming took 5 bases from V and 1 from J; bases not matched to a gene: 8. The CDR3 totals 15 residues. Germline V gives CDR1 DFQATT, CDR2 SNEGSKA (reference sequence). The CDR3 sequence: CSAPGTGNGNTEAFF. CDR3 DNA sequence: TGCAGTGCTCCCGGGACAGGGAACGGGAACACTGAAGCTTTCTTT.

The genes are TRBV7-9 and TRBJ2-1; 10 bases are shared with TRBD2. Trimming took 6 bases from V and 6 from J; bases not matched to a gene: 8. This CDR3 has 15 residues. Germline V gene lookup returns CDR1 SEHNR and CDR2 FQNEAQ (reference sequence). The CDR3 sequence: CASRPPSGRTNEQFF. As DNA, the CDR3 is TGTGCCAGCAGACCCCCTAGCGGGAGAACCAATGAGCAGTTCTTC.

The rearrangement links TRBV6-5 to TRBJ1-2; D is uncertain. Germline loops: CDR1 MNHEY, CDR2 SVGAGI. V lost 6 bases and J lost 8, with 19 bases in between. The CDR3 is 14 residues long. The CDR3 coding sequence is TGTGCCAGCAGACCAAACCGACGGATAGGCGGCTACACCTTC. As protein: CASRPNRRIGGYTF.

This clonotype was seen only a few times. The chain links TRBV5-5 to TRBJ2-5; no firm D call. V lost 3 bases and J 7 bases, leaving 13 bases between the germline ends. This CDR3 contains 13 residues. Germline CDR1 and CDR2: SGHKS and YYEKEE (reference sequence). In nucleotides, the CDR3 is TGTGCCAGCAGCTCGGAACCAGAGCGGACCCAGTACTTC. It translates to CASSSEPERTQYF.

The chain joins TRBV7-9 to TRBJ1-3; no firm D call. Germline V CDR1 and CDR2: SEHNR, FQNEAQ (reference sequence). This CDR3 has 14 residues. V lost 3 bases and J lost 1, with 7 bases in between. Written as DNA, the CDR3 is TGTGCCAGCAGCTTCTCAACTTCTGGAAACACCATATATTTT. It translates to CASSFSTSGNTIYF.

Ten or more counts support this clonotype. The V and J genes are TRBV7-9 and TRBJ1-6, with D perhaps matching TRBD1 (6 bases). The CDR3 loop spans 15 amino acids. Trimming pared 7 bases from V and 3 bases from J, leaving 13 bases between. The germline CDR1 and CDR2 sequences are SEHNR and FQNEAQ (reference sequence). This CDR3 is CASIKEGGYNSPLHF. For the CDR3, the DNA is TGTGCCAGCATCAAAGAGGGGGGCTATAATTCACCCCTCCACTTT.

Only one count was recorded for this clonotype. The rearrangement uses TRBV29-1 and TRBJ2-3; 9 nucleotides line up with TRBD1. The CDR3 loop spans 13 amino acids. V was pared by 7 bases and J by 4 bases, with 6 bases of the junction left unmatched. Germline V gene lookup returns CDR1 SQVTM and CDR2 ANQGSEA. In nucleotides, the CDR3 is TGCAGCGCGTGGGACAGGGTCCCAGATACGCAGTATTTT. This translates into CSAWDRVPDTQYF.

A few counts support this clonotype. The rearrangement uses TRBV20-1 and TRBJ2-7; D is ambiguous. This CDR3 has 9 amino acids. Between the trimmed V and J ends, which lost 7 bases and 9 bases, there was a span of 10 bases. The germline V gene encodes CDR1 DFQATT and CDR2 SNEGSKA (reference sequence). This chain's CDR3 is CSVSDRQYF. The DNA of the CDR3 is TGCAGTGTCAGTGACCGGCAGTACTTC.

This clonotype was seen a few times. This sequence joins TRBV5-1 and TRBJ2-7; no reliable D call. V lost 0 bases to trimming and J lost 3 bases, with 10 bases between them. This CDR3 comprises 14 residues. Germline V gene sequence: CDR1 SGHRS, CDR2 YFSETQ. The CDR3 spells CASSLGADIYEQYF. The CDR3 DNA sequence: TGCGCCAGCAGCTTGGGGGCAGACATCTACGAGCAGTACTTC.